Following are 27 T cell receptor beta chains from one sample sequenced in a study of blood T cell repertoires in COVID-19 (dated by TCRdb to 2018 to 2020). To prepare the library, the immunoSEQ multiplex PCR assay was applied. TCRdb mirrors the immuneACCESS table, restricted to in-frame sequences. Some clones are absent from its copies; in checked studies, under half trace to an unresolved V gene, and the reason for the others is unknown. This sample gives 350,000 or so clones in total; around four fifths of them show up just once. Jointly, the top ten make up 2.5% to 3% of the sample. Sequenced input: peripheral blood. The receptors were gathered from a man aged 25 to 40 with active or convalescent COVID-19.

The chain couples TRBV11-2 to TRBJ1-1; 12 positions match TRBD1. J gave up 5 bases and V 1 base, and 11 bases lay outside the gene matches. The CDR3 is made up of 18 amino acids. Germline-derived CDR1 and CDR2 are SGHAT and FQNNGV. The CDR3 DNA reads as TGTGCCAGCAGCTTAGTCCTGGGACAGGGGGCGGTTAGGACTGAAGCTTTCTTT. Translation gives CASSLVLGQGAVRTEAFF.

The chain employs TRBV9 and TRBJ2-2; 7 bases fit TRBD2. Trimming cost V 4 bases and J 0 bases; bases outside gene matches: 6. The CDR3 length is 16 residues. Per germline, CDR1 SGDLS and CDR2 YYNGEE. CDR3 residues: CASSPVGTTNTGELFF. The CDR3 nucleotides read TGTGCCAGCAGCCCCGTGGGGACTACGAACACCGGGGAGCTGTTTTTT.

This chain joins TRBV7-9 and TRBJ1-1, with 8 bases identical to TRBD1. The junction had 2 bases not matched to a gene; V was cut back by 8 bases and J by 3 bases. The CDR3 consists of 12 residues. The germline gives CDR1 SEHNR, CDR2 FQNEAQ (reference sequence). The CDR3 DNA is TGTGCCAGCCTCAGGGGGCACACTGAAGCTTTCTTT. Its translation is CASLRGHTEAFF.

The chain uses TRBV6-2 or TRBV6-3 and TRBJ2-7, with 11 bases lining up with TRBD2. J gave up 6 bases and V 0 bases, and 4 bases lay outside the gene matches. Germline V CDR1 and CDR2: MNHEY, SVGEGT. CDR3 length equals 15 residues. The CDR3 loop reads CASSYSSGRAFEQYF. In DNA, the CDR3 is TGTGCCAGCAGTTACTCTAGCGGGAGGGCGTTCGAGCAGTACTTC.

The chain carries TRBV4-2 and TRBJ2-1; D gene unclear. Trimming removed 0 bases at V and 9 bases at J, with 12 bases between. Germline CDR1 and CDR2: LGHNA and YNFKEQ. CDR3 size: 14 residues. The CDR3 reads CASSQDPLEGEQFF. In DNA, the CDR3 is TGTGCCAGCAGCCAAGATCCCCTAGAAGGTGAGCAGTTCTTC.

This chain joins TRBV27 and TRBJ2-5, with D perhaps TRBD2 (6 bases). V was pared by 4 bases and J by 4 bases, with 16 bases between. Germline lookup yields CDR1 MNHEY and CDR2 SMNVEV (reference sequence). This CDR3 has 15 amino acids. The CDR3 here is CASSSGEGQGETQYF. The CDR3 DNA sequence: TGTGCCAGCAGTTCGGGAGAGGGCCAGGGAGAGACCCAGTACTTC.

The genes are TRBV19 and TRBJ1-2; 12 bases line up with TRBD1. CDR1 is LNHDA, CDR2 SQIVND, per germline (reference sequence). The V segment lost 5 bases and the J segment 3 bases; nucleotides outside the gene matches: 13. CDR3 length: 18 amino acids. The CDR3 DNA sequence: TGTGCCAGTAGTTTCCTGTGGGACAGGGGGCGCCGGGACTATGGCTACACCTTC. This translates into CASSFLWDRGRRDYGYTF. Complete variable domain (other parts from reference TRBV19 and TRBJ1-2): DGGITQSPKYLFRKEGQNVTLSCEQNLNHDAMYWYRQDPGQGLRLIYYSQIVNDFQKGDIAEGYSVSREKKESFPLTVTSAQKNPTAFYLCASSFLWDRGRRDYGYTFGSGTRLTVV.

CDR3 loop: CASTSTGASLKQYF. In DNA form, the CDR3 reads TGTGCCAGCACCTCGACAGGAGCCTCATTGAAGCAGTACTTC. The chain recombines TRBV6-6 with TRBJ2-7; D perhaps matches TRBD1 (6 bases). This CDR3 contains 14 residues. V was clipped by 7 bases and J by 8 bases, with 21 bases between them. CDR1 MNHNY and CDR2 SVGAGI come from the germline V gene (reference sequence).

The chain is built from TRBV7-2 and TRBJ2-1, with 11 bases identical to TRBD1. There are 15 residues in the CDR3. Germline loops: CDR1 SGHTA, CDR2 FQGNSA. V gave up 3 bases and J gave up 6 bases; unmatched junction bases: 4. The CDR3 DNA is TGTGCCAGCAGCTTCGGGACAGGGGGTCCCAATGAGCAGTTCTTC. Encoded protein: CASSFGTGGPNEQFF.

The chain employs TRBV4-2 and TRBJ2-3; 9 bases align to TRBD2. The germline CDR1 and CDR2 sequences are LGHNA and YNFKEQ. Trimming removed 2 bases from V and 2 bases from J; junction bases left unmatched: 2. The CDR3 spans 15 residues. The CDR3 is CASSQLAGNTDTQYF. For the CDR3, the DNA is TGTGCCAGCAGCCAACTAGCGGGGAACACAGATACGCAGTATTTT.

The J gene is TRBJ2-6, the V gene TRBV9, with 7 bases identical to TRBD2. The CDR3 has 18 amino acids. Germline CDR1 SGDLS, CDR2 YYNGEE. J was trimmed by 0 bases and V by 0 bases; bases with no gene match: 6. CDR3 nucleotides: TGTGCCAGCAGCGTAGTGGGGGGGTTACCCTCTGGGGCCAACGTCCTGACTTTC. Translated: CASSVVGGLPSGANVLTF.

The sample holds one count of this clone. The V call is TRBV27, the J call TRBJ1-5, with 11 bases aligning to TRBD1. The CDR3 sequence is 15 residues long. Germline V CDR1 and CDR2: MNHEY, SMNVEV (reference sequence). V lost 6 bases, J lost 5 bases, and 6 bases stayed unmatched. The DNA for the CDR3 is TGTGCCAGCAGCTGGGGACAGGGGGGGGATCAGCCCCAGCATTTT. It specifies CASSWGQGGDQPQHF.

The rearrangement joins TRBV6-5 to TRBJ2-5, with D perhaps matching TRBD2 (6 bases). The germline V gene encodes CDR1 MNHEY and CDR2 SVGAGI. This CDR3 comprises 13 residues. V shed 10 bases and J shed 5 bases, with 17 bases lying between them. In nucleotides, the CDR3 is TGTGCCACAGACCGGGACTCGTGGGAGACCCAGTACTTC. Translating it yields CATDRDSWETQYF.

This clone came up once. The chain is built from TRBV19 and TRBJ2-1; 10 nucleotides match TRBD2. The germline gives CDR1 LNHDA, CDR2 SQIVND (reference sequence). Germline trimming cut 6 bases from V and 8 bases from J; bases unmatched to any gene: 13. CDR3 size: 16 residues. CDR3 amino acids: CASRSPSGGARDEQFF. CDR3 DNA sequence: TGTGCCAGTAGGTCCCCCAGCGGGGGGGCCCGGGATGAGCAGTTCTTC.

V is TRBV19 and J is TRBJ2-2; 9 bases agree with TRBD2. This CDR3 comprises 16 residues. Looked up from germline, CDR1 is LNHDA and CDR2 is SQIVND (reference sequence). V dropped 4 bases and J dropped 4; count of bases not matched to a gene: 7. CDR3 in DNA: TGTGCCAGTAGTAGTCTAGCGGGACAGCTCACCGGGGAGCTGTTTTTT. Translation: CASSSLAGQLTGELFF.

As to this clone: Other DNA sequences within the sample encode an identical CDR3. This chain joins TRBV27 and TRBJ1-4; a weak D match, TRBD1 (6 bases). Trimming took 3 bases from V and 7 from J, leaving 12 bases between them. Looked up from germline, CDR1 is MNHEY and CDR2 is SMNVEV (reference sequence). This CDR3 comprises 14 residues. The CDR3 loop reads CASSLGRGSEKLFF. CDR3 nucleotide sequence: TGTGCCAGCAGTTTGGGCAGGGGTTCTGAAAAACTGTTTTTT.

This clone was counted only a few times. The genes are TRBV9 and TRBJ1-5; a weak D match, TRBD1 (5 bases). CDR1 is SGDLS and CDR2 is YYNGEE in the germline V gene. Trimming took 0 bases from V and 2 from J, leaving 15 bases between them. CDR3 size: 17 residues. Here the CDR3 DNA reads TGTGCCAGCAGCGTAGGGCCTCAGGGAATCGGCAATCAGCCCCAGCATTTT. Its translation: CASSVGPQGIGNQPQHF.

CDR3 in DNA: TGTGCCAGTAGTCCCCTAGCGGGAGCCTCTGAGCAGTTCTTC. This encodes CASSPLAGASEQFF. This sequence joins TRBV19 and TRBJ2-1; 10 bases agree with TRBD2. The CDR3 runs to 14 residues. CDR1 and CDR2 from the germline V gene are LNHDA and SQIVND (reference sequence). The junction had 7 bases not matched to a gene; V was cut back by 5 bases and J by 9 bases.

The chain joins TRBV19 to TRBJ1-1; 8 nucleotides line up with TRBD1. The germline V gene encodes CDR1 LNHDA and CDR2 SQIVND (reference sequence). V lost 4 bases to trimming and J lost 1 base; unmatched junction nucleotides: 5. This CDR3 contains 15 residues. The CDR3 DNA reads TGTGCCAGTAGTACGACCGGGACAGGGAACACTGAAGCTTTCTTT. Its protein product is CASSTTGTGNTEAFF.

About this clone itself: Other nucleotide sequences in the sample specify the same CDR3. This rearrangement joins TRBV18 to TRBJ1-3, with D maybe TRBD1 (6 bases). Per germline, CDR1 KGHSH and CDR2 LQKENI. CDR3 length equals 15 residues. Trimming left V 6 bases short and J 0 bases short, with 12 bases between. The CDR3 nucleotides read TGTGCCAGCTCTCCGGGACAAGGCTCTGGAAACACCATATATTTT. Translated, it gives CASSPGQGSGNTIYF.

J is TRBJ2-7 and V is TRBV10-1; weak D call: TRBD2 (7 bases). The germline V gene has CDR1 WNHNN and CDR2 SYGVQD (reference sequence). V gave up 11 bases and J gave up 7 bases, with 33 bases separating them. The CDR3 contains 17 residues. The CDR3 bases are TGCGCCTGCTGCACAGGGAGAAGCGGGACAATCCCCGGGGAGCAGTACTTC. Its protein product is CACCTGRSGTIPGEQYF.

The chain joins TRBV7-3 to TRBJ2-1; 12 bases map to TRBD2. The CDR3 runs 14 residues. V shed 5 bases and J 8 bases; nucleotides not matched to a gene: 4. Germline CDR1 and CDR2: SGHTA and FQGTGA. DNA for the CDR3: TGTGCCAGCAGCCCGACTAGCGGGAGCGATGAGCAGTTCTTC. This translates into CASSPTSGSDEQFF.

The V and J genes are TRBV24-1 and TRBJ2-4, with 9 nucleotides matching TRBD1. Per germline, CDR1 KGHDR and CDR2 SFDVKD. V lost 2 bases and J lost 7; bases outside the gene matches: 2. This CDR3 has 14 residues. This chain's CDR3 is CATSDSGTGNIQYF. The CDR3 region has the DNA TGTGCCACCAGTGATTCGGGGACAGGGAACATTCAGTACTTC.

The chain carries TRBV24-1 and TRBJ1-5; 8 nucleotides match TRBD1. V was clipped by 3 bases and J by 0 bases; unmatched bases: 9. The CDR3 extends over 18 amino acids. Germline CDR1 and CDR2: KGHDR and SFDVKD. Written as DNA, the CDR3 is TGTGCCACCAGTGATACCCGCAGGGGGCTCTTTAGCAATCAGCCCCAGCATTTT. Translation gives CATSDTRRGLFSNQPQHF.

The chain employs TRBV24-1 and TRBJ2-2; tentative D call: TRBD1 (6 bases). V lost 7 bases, J lost 5 bases, and 13 bases lay in between. The CDR3 loop spans 14 amino acids. CDR1 is KGHDR, CDR2 SFDVKD, per germline. CDR3 nucleotide sequence: TGTGCCACCAGGGCGACAGGACTTACCGGGGAGCTGTTTTTT. Translated: CATRATGLTGELFF.

The chain recombines TRBV2 with TRBJ1-2; possible D gene TRBD1, 6 bases. Germline V gives CDR1 SNHLY, CDR2 FYNNEI. V was clipped by 6 bases and J by 1 base, with 15 bases between them. This CDR3 spans 15 amino acids. The CDR3 sequence is CASRPRGQHNYGYTF. DNA for the CDR3: TGTGCCAGCAGACCCAGGGGTCAGCATAACTATGGCTACACCTTC.

The table lists this clone with a few counts. The J gene is TRBJ2-7, the V gene TRBV18; 14 bases are a match to TRBD2. With 4 bases clipped from V and 3 bases from J, the junction kept 2 bases outside the gene matches. The CDR3 is made up of 15 amino acids. The V gene's germline CDR1 is KGHSH and CDR2 LQKENI. Here the CDR3 reads CASSQGLAGGYEQYF. CDR3 DNA sequence: TGTGCCAGCTCACAAGGACTAGCGGGAGGCTACGAGCAGTACTTC.